This passage covers 18 T cell receptor beta chains from one sample sequenced in a study of neoadjuvant anti-PD-1 for oral cavity cancer. Indicated time point: after neoadjuvant nivolumab, at surgical resection. Method: immunoSEQ multiplex PCR; TCRdb's copy keeps in-frame clones and lacks some. The sample has almost 6,000 clones; around three fifths are singletons. The sample was tumor tissue, taken after nivolumab (anti-PD-1) treatment. All receptors come from a person aged 40 to 85 with oral cavity squamous cell carcinoma.

The genes are TRBV2 and TRBJ2-1; TRBD2 matches at 13 bases. The germline V gene has CDR1 SNHLY and CDR2 FYNNEI. CDR3 size: 15 residues. V was pared by 11 bases and J by 1 base, with 5 bases of the junction left unmatched. The CDR3 here is CAGGTSGMSYNEQFF. The DNA of the CDR3 is TGTGCCGGAGGGACTAGCGGGATGTCCTACAATGAGCAGTTCTTC.

This chain connects TRBV11-2 to TRBJ2-6; possibly TRBD2 for D (6 bases). Trimming left V 3 bases short and J 0 bases short, with 18 bases between. Per the germline V gene, CDR1 is SGHAT and CDR2 is FQNNGV. The CDR3 is 19 amino acids. The CDR3 is CASSFRWRERPSGANVLTF. The DNA for the CDR3 is TGTGCCAGCAGCTTTAGGTGGAGGGAGCGGCCCTCTGGGGCCAACGTCCTGACTTTC. Based on the CDR3 plus reference TRBV11-2 and TRBJ2-6, the full variable domain is EAGVAQSPRYKIIEKRQSVAFWCNPISGHATLYWYQQILGQGPKLLIQFQNNGVVDDSQLPKDRFSAERLKGVDSTLKIQPAKLEDSAVYLCASSFRWRERPSGANVLTFGAGSRLTVL.

This clone turned up a few times. For the CDR3, the DNA is TGTGCCAGCCTAGGACAATTGAATTCACCCCTCCACTTT. This sequence encodes CASLGQLNSPLHF. The rearrangement uses TRBV2 and TRBJ1-6; tentatively, D is TRBD1 (5 bases). CDR3 length: 13 amino acids. The germline gives CDR1 SNHLY, CDR2 FYNNEI. The germline V and J ends were trimmed by 8 bases and 7 bases, with 12 bases remaining between them. Variable domain in full (rest from reference TRBV2 and TRBJ1-6): EPEVTQTPSHQVTQMGQEVILRCVPISNHLYFYWYRQILGQKVEFLVSFYNNEISEKSEIFDDQFSVERPDGSNFTLKIRSTKLEDSAMYFCASLGQLNSPLHFGNGTRLTVT.

The chain couples TRBV7-8 to TRBJ1-2, with D perhaps TRBD1 (5 bases). Germline V gene data show CDR1 as SGHVS and CDR2 as FQNEAQ. V was shortened by 3 bases and J by 4 bases, with 9 bases between the two germline ends. This CDR3 has 13 residues. The CDR3 DNA is TGTGCCAGCAGCTTCGACAGCCTCTATGGCTACACCTTC. This codes for CASSFDSLYGYTF.

The chain combines TRBV5-1 with TRBJ2-5; no firm D call. This CDR3 contains 13 residues. Per the germline V gene, CDR1 is SGHRS and CDR2 is YFSETQ. V lost 7 bases and J 1 base, leaving 11 bases between the germline ends. CDR3 amino acids: CASSPAPQETQYF. The DNA for the CDR3 is TGCGCCAGCTCCCCGGCTCCCCAAGAGACCCAGTACTTC.

The J gene is TRBJ1-3, the V gene TRBV6-5; possibly TRBD1 for D (6 bases). V was pared by 4 bases and J by 4 bases, with 11 bases between. The CDR3 covers 14 residues. Germline V CDR1 and CDR2: MNHEY, SVGAGI. This CDR3 reads CASSFRTGGNTIYF. CDR3 DNA sequence: TGTGCCAGCAGTTTCCGCACAGGGGGAAACACCATATATTTT.

The chain has TRBV19 and TRBJ2-2, with 7 nucleotides matching TRBD1. The V gene's germline CDR1 is LNHDA and CDR2 SQIVND (reference sequence). The CDR3 contains 15 residues. Trimming at V came to 3 bases and at J to 0 bases, leaving 1 base not matched to a gene. The CDR3 DNA follows: TGTGCCAGTAGTATCCAGGGGGCGAACACCGGGGAGCTGTTTTTT. It is translated as CASSIQGANTGELFF. The variable domain in full, with the rest retrieved from reference TRBV19 and TRBJ2-2, is DGGITQSPKYLFRKEGQNVTLSCEQNLNHDAMYWYRQDPGQGLRLIYYSQIVNDFQKGDIAEGYSVSREKKESFPLTVTSAQKNPTAFYLCASSIQGANTGELFFGEGSRLTVL.

This clone occurred a few times. In DNA, the CDR3 is TGCGCCAGCAGCGAGGGACGGATGAACACTGAAGCTTTCTTT. Its translation: CASSEGRMNTEAFF. V usage is TRBV5-1 and J usage is TRBJ1-1, with D perhaps TRBD1 (5 bases). The V end was cut by 4 bases, the J end by 0 bases, with 10 bases between. The germline CDR1 and CDR2 sequences are SGHRS and YFSETQ. This CDR3 comprises 14 residues.

The sample holds one count of this clone. DNA for the CDR3: TGCGCCAGCAGCCCGACAGGGAGGAATGAAAAACTGTTTTTT. It translates to CASSPTGRNEKLFF. The chain links TRBV5-1 to TRBJ1-4; 7 bases are a match to TRBD1. Germline V gene lookup returns CDR1 SGHRS and CDR2 YFSETQ. The V and J ends lost 4 bases and 5 bases, in that order; junction bases with no gene match: 5. The CDR3 sequence is 14 residues long.

The V gene is TRBV5-1, the J gene TRBJ1-1; D possibly corresponds to TRBD1 (5 bases). Trimming shortened V by 0 bases and J by 4 bases, and 10 bases separated the two germline ends. Germline CDR1 is SGHRS and CDR2 is YFSETQ. CDR3 length: 14 amino acids. The CDR3 DNA reads as TGCGCCAGCAGCTTGGATGGGACCGGCACTGAAGCTTTCTTT. Translating gives CASSLDGTGTEAFF.

This sequence joins TRBV5-6 and TRBJ2-1, with D uncertain. Trimming pared 4 bases from V and 7 bases from J, leaving 15 bases between. Per the germline V gene, CDR1 is SGHDT and CDR2 is YYEEEE. The CDR3 extends over 14 amino acids. The CDR3 region is CASSKTTLLNEQFF. CDR3 DNA sequence: TGTGCCAGCAGCAAGACAACCCTTTTAAATGAGCAGTTCTTC.

The rearrangement links TRBV5-4 to TRBJ2-3; 8 bases align to TRBD2. V shed 0 bases and J 3 bases; nucleotides not matched to a gene: 6. Per the germline V gene, CDR1 is SGHNT and CDR2 is YYREEE (reference sequence). The CDR3 consists of 16 residues. The CDR3: CASSLAGTRQTDTQYF. CDR3 nucleotides: TGTGCCAGCAGCTTGGCAGGGACTAGGCAGACAGATACGCAGTATTTT.

The V call is TRBV18, the J call TRBJ1-4; possibly TRBD1 for D (6 bases). This CDR3 spans 12 amino acids. The V gene lost 8 bases and the J gene lost 8 bases, with 12 bases spanning the gap. Germline assignment: CDR1 KGHSH and CDR2 LQKENI. CDR3 nucleotide sequence: TGTGCCAGCGCTCAGGGGAGGGAAAAACTGTTTTTT. It is translated as CASAQGREKLFF.

This clone appeared once. Other DNA sequences from this sample encode an identical CDR3 as well. V usage is TRBV19 and J usage is TRBJ2-1; 8 nucleotides agree with TRBD1. Looked up from germline, CDR1 is LNHDA and CDR2 is SQIVND (reference sequence). There are 19 residues in the CDR3. V shed 0 bases, J shed 6 bases, and the junction held 16 bases outside the gene matches. The CDR3 bases are TGTGCCAGTAGTATAGAGGCAGGGGGCTTACTTCTCGGGGGCAATGAGCAGTTCTTC. Translated, it gives CASSIEAGGLLLGGNEQFF.

V usage is TRBV5-6 and J usage is TRBJ2-2; the D gene is possibly TRBD1 (7 bases). CDR3 length: 16 residues. Germline CDR1 and CDR2: SGHDT and YYEEEE. V gave up 3 bases and J gave up 6 bases, with 18 bases separating them. DNA for the CDR3: TGTGCCAGCAGCTGGGGAAGGAGGGGGCATCCCGGGGAGCTGTTTTTT. This encodes CASSWGRRGHPGELFF.

DNA for the CDR3: TGTGCCAGCTCTTCTAGAGAGACCCAGTACTTC. Protein: CASSSRETQYF. The chain has TRBV18 and TRBJ2-5; D gene unclear. V shed 6 bases and J shed 4 bases, with 6 bases lying between them. Germline assignment: CDR1 KGHSH and CDR2 LQKENI. There are 11 residues in the CDR3. Full variable domain (rest looked up from reference TRBV18 and TRBJ2-5): NAGVMQNPRHLVRRRGQEARLRCSPMKGHSHVYWYRQLPEEGLKFMVYLQKENIIDESGMPKERFSAEFPKEGPSILRIQQVVRGDSAAYFCASSSRETQYFGPGTRLLVL.

The V call is TRBV27, the J call TRBJ2-5; D might be TRBD2 (7 bases). Germline CDR1 is MNHEY and CDR2 is SMNVEV (reference sequence). This CDR3 region has 13 residues. V lost 6 bases, J lost 5 bases, and 13 bases lay in between. The CDR3 here is CASRFGGLETQYF. CDR3 in DNA: TGTGCCAGCAGATTCGGGGGGCTGGAGACCCAGTACTTC.

This clone was seen only a few times. The CDR3 DNA sequence: TGTGCCAGCAGCCCCGATTTCAGGGAGGGACAGCCCCAGCATTTT. Translated: CASSPDFREGQPQHF. This chain connects TRBV7-9 to TRBJ1-5; D possibly corresponds to TRBD1 (5 bases). Germline V gene data show CDR1 as SEHNR and CDR2 as FQNEAQ (reference sequence). The V gene lost 5 bases and the J gene lost 7 bases, with 18 bases spanning the gap. CDR3 length: 15 amino acids.